Detailed here is one T cell receptor beta chain. Profiling relied on immunoSEQ multiplex PCR, and the TCRdb table lists in-frame clones only, not all of them. The sample records about 24,000 clones, about 88% being singletons. This entry belongs to a study of chemoradiotherapy in HPV16-positive cancers. Germline assignment: CDR1 SGDLS and CDR2 YYNGEE. Germline trimming cut 4 bases from V and 3 bases from J; bases unmatched to any gene: 6. This CDR3 is 15 amino acids long. This sequence joins TRBV9 and TRBJ1-4; 7 nucleotides align to TRBD1. The clonotype was recovered from a human donor with HPV-associated anogenital cancer. The sample here was blood, taken from a patient who underwent chemoradiotherapy. As DNA, the CDR3 is TGTGCCAGCAGCCCTCGGACAGGCCCTAATGAAAAACTGTTTTTT. This encodes CASSPRTGPNEKLFF.